The clone carrying this T cell receptor beta chain was seen a few times. Its antigen is unknown. The sample is drawn from a study of cytomegalovirus exposure and HLA in healthy donors. The study ran its PCR with 60 Vbeta and 13 Jbeta primers. Measured with immunoSEQ multiplex PCR; TCRdb has only the in-frame clones, and not every one. This sample has about 68,000 clones, with about 81% found just once. The CDR3 spans 14 residues. The V end was cut by 1 base, the J end by 5 bases, with 9 bases between. Germline CDR1 reads SGHTA; CDR2 reads FQGNSA. Findings and caveats of the study: V- and J-gene trimming in TCR beta was tied to a missense DCLRE1C variant by an analysis performed later. Cytomegalovirus association was assigned to 150 to 200 TCR beta chains.

The rearrangement joins TRBV7-2 to TRBJ2-1, with D maybe TRBD1 (6 bases). The TCR originated in a human donor in good health. Sequencing was done on a sample of PBMCs. For the CDR3, the DNA is TGTGCCAGCAGCTTAGGGGGGACAAACAATGAGCAGTTCTTC. Amino acids: CASSLGGTNNEQFF.